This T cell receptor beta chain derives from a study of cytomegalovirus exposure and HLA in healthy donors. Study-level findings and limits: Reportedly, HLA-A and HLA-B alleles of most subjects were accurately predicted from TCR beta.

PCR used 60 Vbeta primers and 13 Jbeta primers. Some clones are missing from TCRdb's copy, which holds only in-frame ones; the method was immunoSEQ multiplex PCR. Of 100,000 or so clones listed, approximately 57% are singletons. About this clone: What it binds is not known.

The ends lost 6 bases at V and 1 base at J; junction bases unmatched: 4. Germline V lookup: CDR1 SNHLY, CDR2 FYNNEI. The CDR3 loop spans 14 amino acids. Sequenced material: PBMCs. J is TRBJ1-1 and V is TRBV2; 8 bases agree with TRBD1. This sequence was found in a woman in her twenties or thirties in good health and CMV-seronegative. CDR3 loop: CASRQGERNTEAFF. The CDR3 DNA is TGTGCCAGCAGACAGGGGGAGAGGAACACTGAAGCTTTCTTT.